The rows below give T cell receptor beta chains drawn from one sample of a study of blood T cell repertoires in COVID-19. Measured with immunoSEQ multiplex PCR; TCRdb has only the in-frame clones, and not every one. The table lists hundreds of thousands of clones, around 87% of them singletons. Sample: PBMCs or T cells enriched from blood (not recorded which). These receptors came from a young woman with acute COVID-19. The CDR3 runs from the conserved cysteine through the conserved F or W. The D gene is left open where the match is weak. Where a row states a size, it is once, few, many or the class of an expanded clone; other rows omit it.

V gene,D gene,J gene,clone size,CDR3 protein,CDR3 DNA
TRBV4-1,TRBD2,TRBJ2-3,.,CASSQDSGRSTDTQYF,TGCGCCAGCAGCCAAGATAGCGGGAGGTCGACAGATACGCAGTATTTT
TRBV5-1,TRBD1,TRBJ1-3,.,CASSTGQGDGLSGNTIYF,TGCGCCAGCAGCACCGGACAGGGTGATGGTTTATCTGGAAACACCATATATTTT
TRBV28,.,TRBJ1-1,.,CASSFARDWNTEAFF,TGTGCCAGCAGTTTTGCTCGGGACTGGAACACTGAAGCTTTCTTT
TRBV3-1/TRBV3-2,.,TRBJ1-2,.,CASSQERQAGDGYTF,TGTGCCAGCAGCCAAGAGCGCCAAGCAGGGGACGGCTACACCTTC
TRBV19,.,TRBJ1-4,once,CASSIGRFNEKLFF,TGTGCCAGTAGTATTGGCAGGTTTAATGAAAAACTGTTTTTT
TRBV12-3/TRBV12-4,.,TRBJ1-3,.,CASRAPSGNTIYF,TGTGCCAGCAGGGCTCCCTCTGGAAACACCATATATTTT
TRBV7-8,TRBD2,TRBJ2-7,.,CASSVFTSGRSLYEQYF,TGTGCCAGCAGCGTGTTTACTAGCGGGAGGTCCCTCTACGAGCAGTACTTC
TRBV29-1,.,TRBJ2-1,.,CSVEGGGTYNEQFF,TGCAGCGTTGAGGGTGGCGGGACTTACAATGAGCAGTTCTTC
TRBV19,TRBD1,TRBJ2-7,.,CASSNRGRSSYEQYF,TGTGCCAGTAGTAACAGGGGAAGAAGCTCCTACGAGCAGTACTTC
TRBV20-1,.,TRBJ2-1,.,CSASFLRVPYNEQFF,TGCAGTGCTAGTTTCTTGCGGGTCCCCTACAATGAGCAGTTCTTC
TRBV5-1,TRBD2,TRBJ2-3,.,CASSLGRGSGRPRNTTDTQYF,TGCGCCAGCAGCTTGGGCCGAGGTAGCGGGAGGCCCAGGAATACCACAGATACGCAGTATTTT
TRBV6-6,.,TRBJ2-7,.,CASSLNGEQYF,TGTGCCAGCAGCTTAAACGGGGAGCAGTACTTC
TRBV7-9,TRBD2,TRBJ2-3,.,CASSPSGRARTDTQYF,TGTGCCAGCAGCCCTAGCGGGAGGGCCCGCACAGATACGCAGTATTTT
TRBV9,TRBD2,TRBJ2-5,.,CASSPGTSGGETQYF,TGTGCCAGCAGCCCTGGGACTAGCGGGGGAGAGACCCAGTACTTC
TRBV28,TRBD2,TRBJ2-1,.,CASSLGSASGGSAVGFF,TGTGCCAGCAGTTTAGGCTCGGCTAGCGGGGGCTCGGCGGTTGGATTCTTC
TRBV6-5,TRBD2,TRBJ2-7,.,CASSYGTSVYEQYF,TGTGCCAGCAGTTACGGGACTAGCGTCTACGAGCAGTACTTC
TRBV2,.,TRBJ2-7,.,CASSEGASYEQYF,TGTGCCAGCAGTGAGGGGGCTTCCTACGAGCAGTACTTC
TRBV19,TRBD1,TRBJ1-4,.,CASSGGNSGGWAEKLFF,TGTGCCAGTAGTGGGGGAAATTCAGGGGGCTGGGCTGAAAAACTGTTTTTT
TRBV7-8,TRBD1,TRBJ2-5,.,CASSSGQGMETQYF,TGTGCCAGCAGCTCCGGACAGGGGATGGAGACCCAGTACTTC
TRBV28,TRBD1,TRBJ1-3,.,CASRWDRGSGNTIYF,TGTGCCAGCAGATGGGACAGGGGGTCCGGAAACACCATATATTTT
TRBV18,.,TRBJ1-1,.,CASSPRAAGVSTEAFF,TGTGCCAGCTCCCCAAGGGCGGCGGGAGTAAGCACTGAAGCTTTCTTT
TRBV11-2,.,TRBJ2-6,once,CASSPRGSGANVLTF,TGTGCCAGCAGCCCTAGGGGGTCTGGGGCCAACGTCCTGACTTTC
TRBV7-3,.,TRBJ2-2,.,CASSSRQGGTGELFF,TGTGCCAGCAGCTCTCGACAGGGAGGAACCGGGGAGCTGTTTTTT
TRBV10-2,.,TRBJ1-5,.,CASSTRSSNQPQHF,TGCGCCAGCAGTACACGTTCAAGCAATCAGCCCCAGCATTTT
TRBV5-1,.,TRBJ1-2,.,CASSLDRHYGYTF,TGCGCCAGCAGCTTGGACAGACACTATGGCTACACCTTC
TRBV28,TRBD2,TRBJ2-1,.,CASSLPGLAGEANNEQFF,TGTGCCAGCAGTTTACCCGGACTAGCGGGAGAGGCGAACAATGAGCAGTTCTTC
TRBV7-9,.,TRBJ1-5,.,CASSRGTNSNQPQHF,TGTGCCAGCAGCCGGGGAACGAATAGCAATCAGCCCCAGCATTTT
TRBV25-1,TRBD2,TRBJ2-1,once,CASSKNLAGTYNEQFF,TGTGCCAGCAGTAAGAACCTAGCGGGAACATACAATGAGCAGTTCTTC
TRBV24-1,TRBD2,TRBJ2-1,.,CATSDLQISGGESDEQFF,TGTGCCACCAGTGATTTGCAAATCTCGGGGGGAGAGAGCGATGAGCAGTTCTTC
TRBV7-3,.,TRBJ1-1,.,CASSLGGRYTEAFF,TGTGCCAGCAGCTTAGGGGGCCGGTACACTGAAGCTTTCTTT
TRBV7-3,.,TRBJ1-1,.,CASSPSGDTEAFF,TGTGCCAGCAGCCCCTCCGGGGACACTGAAGCTTTCTTT
TRBV11-2,TRBD1,TRBJ1-1,.,CASRDRAMNTEAFF,TGTGCCAGCAGAGACAGGGCTATGAACACTGAAGCTTTCTTT
TRBV4-2,TRBD1,TRBJ2-7,.,CASSQEDRERIYEQYF,TGTGCCAGCAGCCAGGAGGACAGGGAACGAATCTACGAGCAGTACTTC
TRBV11-2,TRBD1,TRBJ2-1,once,CASTGSTGVNEQFF,TGTGCCAGCACTGGGTCCACAGGGGTCAACGAGCAGTTCTTC
TRBV5-1,.,TRBJ1-5,.,CASKSRDTTQPQHF,TGCGCCAGCAAATCCCGGGACACAACTCAGCCCCAGCATTTT
TRBV3-1/TRBV3-2,TRBD2,TRBJ2-1,.,CASSQGTSGSNEQFF,TGTGCCAGCAGCCAAGGTACTAGCGGGAGCAATGAGCAGTTCTTC
TRBV28,TRBD2,TRBJ2-7,.,CASSQGTIIYEQYF,TGTGCCAGCAGCCAAGGGACTATTATATACGAGCAGTACTTC
TRBV28,TRBD1,TRBJ2-7,.,CASRRTGTSYEQYF,TGTGCCAGCAGACGGACAGGGACCTCCTACGAGCAGTACTTC
TRBV5-4,.,TRBJ2-2,.,CASREGTFPTGELFF,TGTGCCAGCAGAGAAGGGACATTCCCCACCGGGGAGCTGTTTTTT
TRBV15,TRBD1,TRBJ2-1,.,CATSRVQQGDYNEQFF,TGTGCCACCAGCAGAGTTCAGCAGGGGGATTACAATGAGCAGTTCTTC
TRBV19,TRBD1,TRBJ1-2,.,CASSQASTGGAGGYTF,TGTGCCAGTAGTCAAGCCTCGACAGGGGGCGCAGGCGGCTACACCTTC
TRBV10-1,.,TRBJ2-3,.,CATAEGLLVGTDTQYF,TGCGCCACCGCCGAGGGTCTTCTGGTAGGCACAGATACGCAGTATTTT
TRBV9,TRBD1,TRBJ2-3,.,CASSVATLGQGVDTQYF,TGTGCCAGCAGCGTAGCTACCCTGGGACAGGGGGTCGATACGCAGTATTTT
TRBV11-3,TRBD2,TRBJ2-1,.,CASSPLTGGWVEQFF,TGTGCCAGCAGCCCCCTTACGGGAGGCTGGGTTGAGCAGTTCTTC
TRBV18,TRBD1,TRBJ1-2,.,CASSPLALDRDYGYTF,TGTGCCAGCTCACCACTGGCTCTGGACAGGGATTATGGCTACACCTTC
TRBV19,.,TRBJ2-1,.,CASSIGGRVAHEQFF,TGTGCCAGTAGTATCGGAGGCAGAGTAGCGCATGAGCAGTTCTTC
TRBV5-1,.,TRBJ1-4,.,CASSLKQENEKLFF,TGCGCCAGCAGCTTGAAACAGGAGAATGAAAAACTGTTTTTT
TRBV30,.,TRBJ2-2,.,CAWSPTLNTGELFF,TGTGCCTGGAGTCCTACCTTGAACACCGGGGAGCTGTTTTTT
TRBV28,.,TRBJ2-1,.,CASSLAGSSYNEQFF,TGTGCCAGCAGTTTGGCGGGCAGCTCCTACAATGAGCAGTTCTTC
TRBV19,TRBD1,TRBJ1-2,.,CASKSSGTGRSGYTF,TGTGCCAGTAAATCATCCGGGACAGGTAGATCCGGCTACACCTTC
TRBV7-9,TRBD2,TRBJ2-1,.,CASSLLAGGLDEQFF,TGTGCCAGCAGCTTACTAGCGGGAGGGCTAGATGAGCAGTTCTTC
TRBV18,.,TRBJ1-4,.,CASSPIRQANEKLFF,TGTGCCAGCTCACCGATCAGACAGGCTAATGAAAAACTGTTTTTT
TRBV3-1/TRBV3-2,.,TRBJ2-5,.,CASSQDRPGLSGETQYF,TGTGCCAGCAGCCAAGATCGACCGGGACTCTCAGGGGAGACCCAGTACTTC
TRBV28,.,TRBJ1-5,once,CASSLIGGGLNQPQHF,TGTGCCAGCAGTTTGATCGGGGGAGGATTGAATCAGCCCCAGCATTTT
TRBV30,.,TRBJ2-7,.,CACHSSYEQYF,TGTGCCTGCCACTCCTCCTACGAGCAGTACTTC
TRBV6-6,.,TRBJ1-1,.,CASSYPSPENRAFF,TGTGCCAGCAGTTACCCTAGTCCCGAGAATCGAGCTTTCTTT